The rows below give T cell receptor beta chains drawn from one sample of a study of T cell changes during pregnancy in multiple sclerosis. The protocol was immunoSEQ multiplex PCR, while the TCRdb copy is restricted to in-frame clones and leaves out a portion. The sample lists approximately 89,000 clones, 90% to 95% occurring once. Sequenced material: peripheral blood, taken after pregnancy. The receptors originated from a female donor in good health, enrolled as a control in a pregnancy study. CDR3s include the opening cysteine and the closing phenylalanine or tryptophan. D genes are given only for firm matches. Only part of the rows carry a size: once, few, many, or a class if the clone is expanded.

J | size | D | V | CDR3 | DNA
TRBJ2-3 | . | . | TRBV6-4 | CASSRGNEGDTQYF | TGTGCCAGCAGTCGGGGGAACGAGGGAGATACGCAGTATTTT
TRBJ2-3 | few | TRBD1 | TRBV15 | CATRSGTGDADTQYF | TGTGCCACCAGGAGTGGGACAGGGGACGCAGATACGCAGTATTTT
TRBJ2-2 | . | TRBD2 | TRBV28 | CASLSGGAGELFF | TGTGCCAGCTTGTCGGGGGGGGCCGGGGAGCTGTTTTTT
TRBJ1-6 | . | . | TRBV5-1 | CASSLSGSYSPLHF | TGCGCCAGCAGCTTGTCAGGGTCCTACTCACCCCTCCACTTT
TRBJ1-3 | . | . | TRBV2 | CASSAGQGNTIYF | TGTGCCAGCAGTGCTGGACAGGGAAACACCATATATTTT
TRBJ2-7 | . | TRBD1 | TRBV28 | CASSFPRGHYEQYF | TGTGCCAGCAGTTTTCCCAGGGGGCACTACGAGCAGTACTTC
TRBJ2-7 | few | TRBD1 | TRBV5-4 | CASSVDRGTYEQYF | TGTGCCAGCAGCGTCGACAGGGGGACCTACGAGCAGTACTTC
TRBJ1-3 | . | . | TRBV18 | CASSPPPGSGNTIYF | TGTGCCAGCTCACCCCCCCCGGGCTCTGGAAACACCATATATTTT
TRBJ2-2 | . | . | TRBV29-1 | CSVVEGSGGELFF | TGCAGCGTTGTAGAGGGGAGTGGCGGGGAGCTGTTTTTT
TRBJ1-1 | . | . | TRBV29-1 | CSVLRTGTSEAFF | TGCAGCGTTCTTCGGACGGGAACATCTGAAGCTTTCTTT
TRBJ2-5 | . | . | TRBV5-1 | CASSLTGEETQYF | TGCGCCAGCAGCCTCACCGGGGAAGAGACCCAGTACTTC
TRBJ1-1 | . | TRBD1 | TRBV28 | CASSYATKDRGPVYLEKAEAFF | TGTGCCAGCAGTTACGCTACCAAGGACAGGGGGCCGGTCTACTTAGAGAAGGCTGAAGCTTTCTTT
TRBJ2-2 | once | . | TRBV5-1 | CASTGGYVGELFF | TGCGCCAGCACGGGGGGCTACGTCGGGGAGCTGTTTTTT
TRBJ2-5 | . | . | TRBV5-4 | CASSLESRTGKETQYF | TGTGCCAGCAGCTTGGAGTCCAGGACTGGAAAAGAGACCCAGTACTTC
TRBJ2-3 | . | TRBD2 | TRBV7-2 | CASSSSSGSLTDTQYF | TGTGCCAGCAGCTCGAGTAGCGGGAGTTTGACAGATACGCAGTATTTT
TRBJ1-4 | . | TRBD1 | TRBV6-5 | CASSPTGGLNEKLFF | TGTGCCAGCAGCCCGACAGGGGGCCTGAATGAAAAACTGTTTTTT
TRBJ1-2 | . | TRBD1 | TRBV10-3 | CAISEGQGGTDYGYTF | TGTGCCATCAGTGAGGGACAGGGGGGAACGGACTATGGCTACACCTTC
TRBJ2-3 | . | . | TRBV18 | CASLRDGLTADTQYF | TGTGCCAGCTTGAGAGACGGACTGACGGCAGATACGCAGTATTTT
TRBJ2-7 | . | TRBD2 | TRBV2 | CASSERLGLATYEQYF | TGTGCCAGCAGTGAACGTCTGGGACTAGCCACCTACGAGCAGTACTTC
TRBJ2-2 | . | . | TRBV9 | CASSVRSSGNTGELFF | TGTGCCAGCAGCGTACGGTCCAGCGGTAACACCGGGGAGCTGTTTTTT
TRBJ2-7 | . | . | TRBV28 | CASRRAGSYYEQYF | TGTGCCAGCAGGAGAGCCGGGAGCTACTACGAGCAGTACTTC
TRBJ2-3 | . | . | TRBV4-1 | CASSPPGQRTDTQYF | TGCGCCAGCAGCCCTCCCGGACAGCGCACAGATACGCAGTATTTT
TRBJ2-5 | . | . | TRBV6-1 | CASSEGPGRWETQYF | TGTGCCAGCAGTGAAGGGCCAGGCAGGTGGGAGACCCAGTACTTC
TRBJ2-7 | . | TRBD2 | TRBV2 | CASSAGTSGTHYYEQYF | TGTGCCAGCAGTGCGGGGACTAGCGGGACTCACTACTACGAGCAGTACTTC
TRBJ2-1 | . | . | TRBV19 | CASSIRGGDRGGDEQFF | TGTGCCAGTAGTATAAGGGGGGGCGACAGGGGAGGGGATGAGCAGTTCTTC
TRBJ2-3 | . | . | TRBV27 | CASSLSIGGVSTDTQYF | TGTGCCAGCAGTTTATCGATCGGAGGGGTCTCCACAGATACGCAGTATTTT
TRBJ2-1 | . | TRBD2 | TRBV7-2 | CASSLALAGVYEQFF | TGTGCCAGCAGCTTAGCTCTAGCGGGAGTCTATGAGCAGTTCTTC
TRBJ2-3 | . | . | TRBV19 | CASSMSVSGTDTQYF | TGTGCCAGTAGTATGTCCGTATCGGGCACAGATACGCAGTATTTT
TRBJ1-1 | once | . | TRBV4-2 | CASSQDLDRNTEAFF | TGTGCCAGCAGCCAAGATCTAGACAGGAACACTGAAGCTTTCTTT
TRBJ2-4 | . | . | TRBV5-8 | CASSFIDRPKNIQYF | TGTGCCAGCAGCTTCATAGACAGGCCCAAAAACATTCAGTACTTC
TRBJ2-1 | . | . | TRBV19 | CASFSQGEQFF | TGTGCCAGTTTCTCACAGGGTGAGCAGTTCTTC
TRBJ1-3 | . | . | TRBV5-6 | CASSDTTGQTGNTIYF | TGTGCCAGCAGCGATACGACAGGCCAGACTGGAAACACCATATATTTT
TRBJ2-1 | . | TRBD2 | TRBV2 | CASSVRTSGIWPEGINEQFF | TGTGCCAGCAGTGTACGGACTAGCGGGATCTGGCCCGAGGGCATCAATGAGCAGTTCTTC
TRBJ1-1 | . | . | TRBV15 | CATSRDWDTPPNTEAFF | TGTGCCACCAGCAGAGATTGGGACACCCCCCCGAACACTGAAGCTTTCTTT
TRBJ1-5 | . | TRBD1 | TRBV6-5 | CASSPTGFNQPQHF | TGTGCCAGCAGTCCGACAGGGTTTAATCAGCCCCAGCATTTT
TRBJ1-2 | . | . | TRBV6-5 | CASSWGRVGVTPGYTF | TGTGCCAGCAGTTGGGGGCGGGTGGGGGTAACTCCCGGCTACACCTTC
TRBJ1-5 | . | . | TRBV18 | CASSFQGSNQPQHF | TGTGCCAGCTCGTTCCAGGGAAGCAATCAGCCCCAGCATTTT